The 7 T cell receptor beta chains listed next were all sequenced from one sample in a study of PD-L1 blockade in urothelial cancer. The repertoire was sequenced with immunoSEQ multiplex PCR; TCRdb's copy has only in-frame clones and lacks some. The data show tens of thousands of clones, around nine tenths seen once. This sample's time point: peripheral blood 6 weeks after treatment start. The specimen was PBMCs, collected around atezolizumab (anti-PD-L1) treatment. The receptor set was obtained from a man in his 60s with urothelial cancer.

The chain uses TRBV5-1 and TRBJ1-2; 7 positions agree with TRBD1. The germline CDR1 and CDR2 sequences are SGHRS and YFSETQ. V dropped 3 bases and J dropped 7; count of bases not matched to a gene: 6. This CDR3 is built from 13 residues. CDR3 DNA sequence: TGCGCCAGCAGCTCAGGACAGGTAGTTGGCTACACCTTC. As protein: CASSSGQVVGYTF.

The J gene is TRBJ2-1, the V gene TRBV7-3, with D perhaps matching TRBD2 (6 bases). This CDR3 contains 16 residues. CDR1 is SGHTA, CDR2 FQGTGA, per germline. Trimming removed 5 bases from V and 3 bases from J, with 17 bases in between. The CDR3 loop reads CASSRPPGLDYNEQFF. In DNA, the CDR3 is TGTGCCAGCAGCCGCCCCCCGGGACTGGACTACAATGAGCAGTTCTTC.

The rearrangement uses TRBV5-6 and TRBJ2-3; D is possibly TRBD2 (5 bases). CDR3 length equals 15 residues. CDR1 SGHDT and CDR2 YYEEEE come from the germline V gene. Trimming pared 0 bases from V and 0 bases from J, leaving 8 bases between. The CDR3 is CASSLEGASTDTQYF. The CDR3 coding sequence is TGTGCCAGCAGCTTGGAGGGAGCTAGCACAGATACGCAGTATTTT.

V is TRBV5-1 and J is TRBJ2-7; a possible D gene is TRBD1 (6 bases). The V end was cut by 0 bases, the J end by 5 bases, with 18 bases between. CDR3 size: 16 residues. CDR1 is SGHRS and CDR2 is YFSETQ in the germline V gene. The CDR3 DNA reads TGCGCCAGCAGCTTGGGGAGGTCAGGGAAGGGGGACGAGCAGTACTTC. It yields the protein CASSLGRSGKGDEQYF.

The chain employs TRBV28 and TRBJ2-7; D unclear. The ends were cut back, 6 bases at V and 3 bases at J, with 18 bases in the middle. This CDR3 is 15 amino acids long. The germline CDR1 and CDR2 sequences are MDHEN and SYDVKM. The CDR3 DNA reads TGTGCCAGCAGCACCCCGGCAGACTCCCGCTACGAGCAGTACTTC. Translated: CASSTPADSRYEQYF.

The J gene is TRBJ1-2, the V gene TRBV7-9, with D uncertain. The length of the CDR3 is 15 residues. Trimming took off 5 bases at V and 8 bases at J, with 21 bases between the two ends. Germline V CDR1 and CDR2: SEHNR, FQNEAQ (reference sequence). In nucleotides, the CDR3 is TGTGCCAGCAGCCCCTCCCGACTGTTTCGGTTCGGCTACACCTTC. Translation gives CASSPSRLFRFGYTF.

The chain has TRBV19 and TRBJ2-7, with a possible D match to TRBD1 (5 bases). Trimming pared 6 bases from V and 3 bases from J, leaving 12 bases between. This CDR3 contains 13 residues. Germline values: CDR1 LNHDA, CDR2 SQIVND (reference sequence). CDR3 nucleotide sequence: TGTGCCAGTAGCCCCACGACAGACTACGAGCAGTACTTC. Residues: CASSPTTDYEQYF.